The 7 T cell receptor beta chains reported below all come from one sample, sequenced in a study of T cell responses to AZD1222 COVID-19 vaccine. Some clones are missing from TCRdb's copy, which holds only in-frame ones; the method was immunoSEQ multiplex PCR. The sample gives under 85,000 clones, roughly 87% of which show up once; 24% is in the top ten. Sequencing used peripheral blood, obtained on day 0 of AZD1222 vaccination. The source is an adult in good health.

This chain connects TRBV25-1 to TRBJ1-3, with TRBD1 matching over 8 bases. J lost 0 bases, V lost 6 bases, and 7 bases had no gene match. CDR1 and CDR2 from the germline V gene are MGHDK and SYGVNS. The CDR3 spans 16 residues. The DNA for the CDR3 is TGTGCCAGCAGGGGGACAGGACTATCCTCTGGAAACACCATATATTTT. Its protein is CASRGTGLSSGNTIYF.

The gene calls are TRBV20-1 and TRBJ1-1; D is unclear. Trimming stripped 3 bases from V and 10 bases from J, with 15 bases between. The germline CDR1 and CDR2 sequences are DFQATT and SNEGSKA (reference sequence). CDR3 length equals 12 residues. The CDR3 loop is CSASGVARTAFF. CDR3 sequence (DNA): TGCAGTGCTAGTGGGGTGGCGAGGACAGCTTTCTTT.

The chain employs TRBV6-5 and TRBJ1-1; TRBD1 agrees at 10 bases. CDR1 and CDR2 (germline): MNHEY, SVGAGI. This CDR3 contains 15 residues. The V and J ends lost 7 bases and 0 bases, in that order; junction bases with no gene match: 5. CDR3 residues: CASNDRGRLNTEAFF. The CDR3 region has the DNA TGTGCCAGCAACGACAGGGGGCGCTTGAACACTGAAGCTTTCTTT.

This chain's CDR3 is CASSLVGDRTNEKLFF. The CDR3 DNA follows: TGTGCCAGCAGCTTAGTCGGGGACAGGACTAATGAAAAACTGTTTTTT. The genes are TRBV7-2 and TRBJ1-4, with 8 bases aligning to TRBD1. Trimming at V came to 1 base and at J to 2 bases, leaving 3 bases not matched to a gene. Looked up from germline, CDR1 is SGHTA and CDR2 is FQGNSA. This CDR3 contains 16 residues.

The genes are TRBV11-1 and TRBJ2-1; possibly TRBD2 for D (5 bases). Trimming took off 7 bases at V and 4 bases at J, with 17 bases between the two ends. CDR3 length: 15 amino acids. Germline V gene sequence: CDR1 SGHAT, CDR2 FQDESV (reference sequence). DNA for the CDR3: TGTGCCAGCAAATTGGCCTCGGGGTCTTACAATGAGCAGTTCTTC. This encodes CASKLASGSYNEQFF. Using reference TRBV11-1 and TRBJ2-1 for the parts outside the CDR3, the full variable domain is EAEVAQSPRYKITEKSQAVAFWCDPISGHATLYWYRQILGQGPELLVQFQDESVVDDSQLPKDRFSAERLKGVDSTLKIQPAELGDSAMYLCASKLASGSYNEQFFGPGTRLTVL.

The CDR3 loop reads CASSLTTVSNTEAFF. The DNA for the CDR3 is TGTGCCAGCAGCTTAACAACTGTTTCGAACACTGAAGCTTTCTTT. The chain combines TRBV7-3 with TRBJ1-1; D uncertain. Germline CDR1 and CDR2: SGHTA and FQGTGA. Trimming cost V 0 bases and J 1 base, with 9 bases left between them. The CDR3 has 15 amino acids. Complete variable domain (other parts from reference TRBV7-3 and TRBJ1-1): GAGVSQTPSNKVTEKGKYVELRCDPISGHTALYWYRQSLGQGPEFLIYFQGTGAADDSGLPNDRFFAVRPEGSVSTLKIQRTERGDSAVYLCASSLTTVSNTEAFFGQGTRLTVV.

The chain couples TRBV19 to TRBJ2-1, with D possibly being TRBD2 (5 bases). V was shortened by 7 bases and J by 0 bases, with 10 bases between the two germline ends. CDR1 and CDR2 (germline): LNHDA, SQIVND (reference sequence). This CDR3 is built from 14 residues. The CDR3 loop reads CASTRESSYNEQFF. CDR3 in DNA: TGTGCCAGTACGAGGGAGTCCTCCTACAATGAGCAGTTCTTC.